The T cell receptor (beta chain) described here comes from a study of CD8+ T cells in alopecia areata. The sequencing template was cDNA reverse transcribed from extracted RNA. Sequenced by immunoSEQ multiplex PCR; TCRdb stores in-frame clones only, minus some. The sample contains about 64,000 clones, roughly 40% of which appear only once. V was cut by 5 bases and J by 4 bases, with 7 bases left in between. The CDR3 loop spans 11 amino acids. CDR1 and CDR2 (germline): SGHKS, YYEKEE (reference sequence). Study-level results: More clonal than normal scalp was lesional scalp, particularly alopecia totalis/universalis. Against the mouse data, patients shared TCRs less clearly, possibly for HLA reasons.

Of note for this clone: Antigen specificity is unknown.

Researchers gathered lesional scalp punch biopsies and peripheral blood from patients with alopecia areata. Sequencing was carried out using NKG2D-low CD8+ T cells sorted from blood. This chain connects TRBV5-5 to TRBJ2-7; D is undetermined. The TCR was taken from a human donor with alopecia areata. The CDR3 sequence: CASRQSYEQYF. The CDR3 coding sequence is TGTGCCAGCAGGCAATCATACGAGCAGTACTTC.